The TCR beta chain under discussion was sequenced for a study of regulatory T cells in long-lasting Graves disease. General study points: Persistent Graves' patients showed less TCR diversity than newly diagnosed ones.

The time point is: persistent/refractory GD, antithyroid drugs over 5 years with positive TRAb. RNA extracted from PBMCs served as the sequencing template. The authors built TCR beta libraries using iRepertoire HTBI primers and Arm-PCR of CDR3 regions. Under the authors' procedure: Segment identification across samples yielded 60 or so TRBV and 14 to 15 TRBJ segments. TCRdb used MiXCR to reprocess the multiplex PCR reads, holding one entry per CDR3 protein. None of the V and J calls come from the authors' own analysis; TCRdb made them. The table records around 460,000 distinct CDR3 sequences, 20% to 25% of them present only once. Trimming left V 5 bases short and J 4 bases short, with 18 bases between. CDR3 length equals 15 residues. Germline V gives CDR1 SGHKS, CDR2 YYEKEE (reference sequence). This clonotype has ten or more counts. Antigen unknown.

V and J are TRBV5-5 and TRBJ2-5; D is perhaps TRBD2 (6 bases). The receptor was derived from a female donor with Graves disease. This sample comprised peripheral blood mononuclear cells (PBMCs), obtained when the disease was refractory, from a patient treated with antithyroid drugs. The CDR3 DNA is TGTGCCAGCAGGCAGCCGGGACTCCTGACAGAGACCCAGTACTTC. It encodes CASRQPGLLTETQYF.